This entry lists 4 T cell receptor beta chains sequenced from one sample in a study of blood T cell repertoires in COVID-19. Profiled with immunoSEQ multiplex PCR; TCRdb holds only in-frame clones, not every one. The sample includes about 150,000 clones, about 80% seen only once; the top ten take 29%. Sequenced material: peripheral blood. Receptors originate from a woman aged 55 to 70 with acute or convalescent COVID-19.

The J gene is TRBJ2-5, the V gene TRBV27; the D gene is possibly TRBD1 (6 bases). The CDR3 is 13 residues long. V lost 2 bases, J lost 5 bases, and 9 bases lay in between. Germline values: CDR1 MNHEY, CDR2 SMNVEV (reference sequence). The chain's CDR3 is CASSLPDRETQYF. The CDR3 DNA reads TGTGCCAGCAGTTTACCAGACAGGGAGACCCAGTACTTC.

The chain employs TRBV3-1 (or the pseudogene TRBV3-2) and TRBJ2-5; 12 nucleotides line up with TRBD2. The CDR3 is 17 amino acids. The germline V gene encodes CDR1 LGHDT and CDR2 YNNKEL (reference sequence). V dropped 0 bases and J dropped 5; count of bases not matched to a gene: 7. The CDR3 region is CASSQDRTSGGMETQYF. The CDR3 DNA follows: TGTGCCAGCAGCCAAGATCGTACTAGCGGGGGGATGGAGACCCAGTACTTC.

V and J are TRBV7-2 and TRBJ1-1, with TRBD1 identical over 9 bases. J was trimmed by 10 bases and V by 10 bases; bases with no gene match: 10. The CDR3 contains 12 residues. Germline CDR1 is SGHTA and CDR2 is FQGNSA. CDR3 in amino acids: CATTRTGEGAFF. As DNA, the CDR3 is TGTGCCACAACGCGGACAGGGGAGGGAGCTTTCTTT.

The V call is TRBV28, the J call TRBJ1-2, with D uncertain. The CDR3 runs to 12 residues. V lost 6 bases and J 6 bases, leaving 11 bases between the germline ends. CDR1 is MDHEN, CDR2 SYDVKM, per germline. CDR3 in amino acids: CASREALHGYTF. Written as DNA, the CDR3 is TGTGCCAGCAGGGAGGCGCTTCATGGCTACACCTTC.